These 31 T cell receptor beta chains were sequenced from one sample in a study of blood T cell repertoires in COVID-19. Data came from immunoSEQ multiplex PCR; TCRdb stores just in-frame clones and leaves some out. This repertoire shows roughly 250,000 clones, approximately 87% found once; its top ten account for about 2.1%. Sequenced: peripheral blood. The receptor source for this set is a woman aged 45 to 65 with acute or convalescent COVID-19.

This rearrangement joins TRBV5-4 to TRBJ2-7; 12 bases line up with TRBD2. Germline V lookup: CDR1 SGHNT, CDR2 YYREEE (reference sequence). This CDR3 comprises 13 residues. V lost 7 bases, J lost 4 bases, and 3 bases stayed unmatched. The CDR3 region is CASETSGRYEQYF. Here the CDR3 DNA reads TGTGCCAGCGAGACTAGCGGGAGATACGAGCAGTACTTC.

With respect to this clone: At one boundary the junction diverges from the germline segment, which might be a read error. The genes are TRBV3-1 (or the pseudogene TRBV3-2) and TRBJ2-7, with TRBD2 identical over 8 bases. The CDR3 is 15 amino acids. The germline V gene has CDR1 LGHDT and CDR2 YNNKEL (reference sequence). The CDR3 region is CASSQQRAGVDPHFF. As DNA, the CDR3 is TGTGCCAGCAGCCAACAACGAGCGGGGGTTGATCCGCACTTCTTC.

The chain combines TRBV10-3 with TRBJ2-1; 9 nucleotides align to TRBD1. The CDR3 spans 15 residues. The V gene's germline CDR1 is ENHRY and CDR2 SYGVKD. Trimming took 10 bases from V and 9 from J; bases not matched to a gene: 16. The CDR3 DNA sequence: TGTGCCACTATGACCGGGACAGGGTCATCAGGTGAGCAGTTCTTC. Protein sequence: CATMTGTGSSGEQFF.

The chain combines TRBV27 with TRBJ2-1; 9 bases match TRBD2. This CDR3 spans 13 amino acids. Germline CDR1 is MNHEY and CDR2 is SMNVEV (reference sequence). V trimming: 6 bases; J trimming: 5 bases; junction bases outside the gene matches: 2. CDR3 DNA: TGTGCCAGCAGGGCTAGCGGGAACAATGAGCAGTTCTTC. Its translation: CASRASGNNEQFF.

This chain uses TRBV11-3 with TRBJ2-1; TRBD2 aligns across 10 bases. This CDR3 contains 14 residues. The V and J ends lost 2 bases and 8 bases, in that order; junction bases with no gene match: 3. CDR1 and CDR2 from the germline V gene are SGHNT and YENEEA. As DNA, the CDR3 is TGTGCCAGCAGCTTATCCCTAGCGGGGGATGAGCAGTTCTTC. Translation gives CASSLSLAGDEQFF.

The V gene is TRBV12-5, the J gene TRBJ2-1; unclear D gene. Germline assignment: CDR1 LGHNT and CDR2 FRNRAP. The germline V and J ends were trimmed by 2 bases and 2 bases, with 19 bases remaining between them. The CDR3 length is 18 residues. CDR3 loop: CASGLITGTRLPYNEQFF. CDR3 nucleotides: TGTGCTAGTGGTTTGATCACCGGTACTCGCCTACCCTACAATGAGCAGTTCTTC.

The chain uses TRBV29-1 and TRBJ2-7; 8 bases map to TRBD2. This CDR3 has 15 residues. Trimming at V came to 1 base and at J to 5 bases, leaving 10 bases not matched to a gene. CDR1 is SQVTM, CDR2 ANQGSEA, per germline. For the CDR3, the DNA is TGCAGCGTTGAAGCCAGCGGGAGACGTATCGACGAGCAGTACTTC. Its translation: CSVEASGRRIDEQYF.

This clone was counted between two and nine times. CDR3 nucleotides: TGTGCCAGCAGCTTTCGGGACTCCAATGAGCAGTTCTTC. It translates to CASSFRDSNEQFF. The chain is built from TRBV3-1 (or the pseudogene TRBV3-2) and TRBJ2-1; tentative D call: TRBD2 (6 bases). The CDR3 is made up of 13 amino acids. In germline, CDR1 is LGHDT, CDR2 YNNKEL (reference sequence). V was clipped by 5 bases and J by 6 bases, with 11 bases between them.

The CDR3 bases are TGTGCCAGCACCCGTGCGAGCTATGGCTACACCTTC. As protein: CASTRASYGYTF. The V gene is TRBV6-5, the J gene TRBJ1-2; the D is unclear. Germline assignment: CDR1 MNHEY and CDR2 SVGAGI. V gave up 7 bases and J gave up 4 bases, with 10 bases separating them. This CDR3 contains 12 residues.

The chain joins TRBV11-1 to TRBJ2-7, with 13 bases matching TRBD2. CDR1 is SGHAT, CDR2 FQDESV, per germline (reference sequence). This CDR3 has 13 amino acids. V lost 5 bases to trimming and J lost 9 bases; unmatched junction nucleotides: 4. This CDR3 is CASSLGLAGVQYF. In nucleotides, the CDR3 is TGTGCCAGCAGCCTTGGACTAGCGGGAGTGCAGTACTTC.

The chain uses TRBV4-2 and TRBJ2-5; TRBD2 agrees at 8 bases. This CDR3 region has 14 residues. V lost 2 bases and J lost 5; bases outside the gene matches: 4. Germline V gives CDR1 LGHNA, CDR2 YNFKEQ. CDR3 sequence reads: CASSQSGSSETQYF. The CDR3 bases are TGTGCCAGCAGCCAAAGCGGGAGTTCGGAGACCCAGTACTTC.

V usage is TRBV18 and J usage is TRBJ1-1; D not certain. This CDR3 is 13 amino acids long. The V end lost 3 bases, the J end lost 1 base, and 6 bases lay between the germline ends. CDR1 is KGHSH, CDR2 LQKENI, per germline. DNA for the CDR3: TGTGCCAGCTCACCCCAGAAGAACACTGAAGCTTTCTTT. Its translation is CASSPQKNTEAFF.

This chain links TRBV19 with TRBJ2-7; 7 bases agree with TRBD2. With 4 bases clipped from V and 2 bases from J, the junction kept 5 bases outside the gene matches. The CDR3 has 14 amino acids. Germline assignment: CDR1 LNHDA and CDR2 SQIVND (reference sequence). The CDR3 coding sequence is TGTGCCAGTAGTACCAGCGGGATGGCCTACGAGCAGTACTTC. It translates to CASSTSGMAYEQYF.

This clone was recorded only once. This CDR3 is CASSGGILANYGYTF. For the CDR3, the DNA is TGTGCCAGCAGTGGGGGCATATTAGCTAACTATGGCTACACCTTC. The chain carries TRBV6-6 and TRBJ1-2; D is possibly TRBD1 (6 bases). V lost 5 bases, J lost 0 bases, and 13 bases lay in between. Germline V gives CDR1 MNHNY, CDR2 SVGAGI (reference sequence). The length of the CDR3 is 15 residues.

The chain uses TRBV10-1 and TRBJ2-1; 7 nucleotides match TRBD1. V lost 9 bases, J lost 6 bases, and 14 bases stayed unmatched. The CDR3 length is 15 residues. Germline V gives CDR1 WNHNN, CDR2 SYGVQD (reference sequence). CDR3 DNA: TGCGCCAGTAGACAGGGCCCGGGACGGTGCAATGAGCAGTTCTTC. It yields the protein CASRQGPGRCNEQFF.

The chain is built from TRBV3-1 (or the pseudogene TRBV3-2) and TRBJ2-5, with D hard to call. Germline assignment: CDR1 LGHDT and CDR2 YNNKEL (reference sequence). CDR3 size: 13 residues. The ends were cut back, 1 base at V and 5 bases at J, with 8 bases in the middle. CDR3 DNA: TGTGCCAGCAGCCAAGGTCCGTTGGAGACCCAGTACTTC. Protein product: CASSQGPLETQYF.

V is TRBV4-1 and J is TRBJ2-5, with 8 positions matching TRBD1. CDR1 is MGHRA, CDR2 YSYEKL, per germline. There are 13 residues in the CDR3. V lost 4 bases to trimming and J lost 10 bases; unmatched junction nucleotides: 8. DNA of the CDR3: TGCGCCAGCAGCCGGGACAGGTTAAGAGGCCAGTACTTC. Protein product: CASSRDRLRGQYF.

The chain uses TRBV28 and TRBJ2-7; D may be TRBD2 (6 bases). CDR3 length: 18 residues. Germline lookup yields CDR1 MDHEN and CDR2 SYDVKM. V was trimmed by 3 bases and J by 1 base, leaving 22 bases between them. CDR3 DNA sequence: TGTGCCAGCAGTTTCTACTTGGGACTTCGCGGCCCTTCCTACGAGCAGTACTTC. Encoded protein: CASSFYLGLRGPSYEQYF. The variable domain in full, completed from reference TRBV28 and TRBJ2-7, reads DVKVTQSSRYLVKRTGEKVFLECVQDMDHENMFWYRQDPGLGLRLIYFSYDVKMKEKGDIPEGYSVSREKKERFSLILESASTNQTSMYLCASSFYLGLRGPSYEQYFGPGTRLTVT.

J is TRBJ2-1 and V is TRBV27, with D possibly being TRBD1 (6 bases). Trimming took 4 bases from V and 3 from J, leaving 13 bases between them. Germline CDR1 is MNHEY and CDR2 is SMNVEV (reference sequence). The CDR3 is 15 amino acids. CDR3 nucleotide sequence: TGTGCCAGCAGTTCACTGGGGGCGTACTACAATGAGCAGTTCTTC. Translation: CASSSLGAYYNEQFF.

The V gene is TRBV7-3, the J gene TRBJ2-1; D not resolved. The CDR3 length is 12 residues. The V and J ends lost 2 bases and 8 bases respectively, with 7 bases between them. Germline CDR1 SGHTA, CDR2 FQGTGA. The CDR3 spells CASSLGLYEQFF. DNA of the CDR3: TGTGCCAGCAGCTTAGGCCTGTATGAGCAGTTCTTC.

This chain uses TRBV27 with TRBJ1-6; 7 bases agree with TRBD1. The trim removed 5 bases at V and 7 bases at J, leaving 8 bases unmatched. Per germline, CDR1 MNHEY and CDR2 SMNVEV (reference sequence). The CDR3 has 15 residues. This CDR3 is CASSRTRGRNSPLHF. CDR3 DNA sequence: TGTGCCAGCAGTCGGACAAGGGGGCGGAATTCACCCCTCCACTTT.

The V call is TRBV4-2, the J call TRBJ1-5; maybe TRBD1 (6 bases). With 1 base removed from V and 4 bases from J, the gap between germline ends came to 8 bases. This CDR3 has 14 residues. In germline, CDR1 is LGHNA, CDR2 YNFKEQ. The CDR3 DNA reads as TGTGCCAGCAGCCAAGGGGGGCGAAATCAGCCCCAGCATTTT. Its translation: CASSQGGRNQPQHF.

The chain links TRBV7-3 to TRBJ1-2, with 8 positions matching TRBD1. Germline values: CDR1 SGHTA, CDR2 FQGTGA. V shed 2 bases and J 6 bases; nucleotides not matched to a gene: 8. The length of the CDR3 is 15 residues. The CDR3 DNA reads TGTGCCAGCAGCTTAGGCGGACAGGGCAAGCATGGCTACACCTTC. This codes for CASSLGGQGKHGYTF.

This rearrangement joins TRBV28 to TRBJ2-6; TRBD1 matches 9 bases. CDR1 is MDHEN and CDR2 is SYDVKM in the germline V gene. The V segment lost 3 bases and the J segment 0 bases; nucleotides outside the gene matches: 12. This CDR3 spans 20 amino acids. For the CDR3, the DNA is TGTGCCAGCAGTTTGCTTAGGGACAGGGTCCCCCTCTCTGGGGCCAACGTCCTGACTTTC. This gives the protein CASSLLRDRVPLSGANVLTF.

The CDR3 DNA is TGCAGCCTGTTCGGGACAGGGGGCACAGATACGCAGTATTTT. This sequence encodes CSLFGTGGTDTQYF. V and J are TRBV29-1 and TRBJ2-3; TRBD1 matches 10 bases. The CDR3 loop spans 14 amino acids. Looked up from germline, CDR1 is SQVTM and CDR2 is ANQGSEA. With V trimmed by 8 bases and J by 1 base, 6 bases remained unmatched.

This clone was seen only a few times. This chain uses TRBV7-3 with TRBJ2-7; 9 nucleotides align to TRBD2. Germline values: CDR1 SGHTA, CDR2 FQGTGA. The CDR3 has 14 amino acids. J lost 6 bases, V lost 2 bases, and 5 bases had no gene match. The chain's CDR3 is CASSLYGTSSEQYF. CDR3 DNA: TGTGCCAGCAGCTTATATGGGACTAGCAGCGAGCAGTACTTC.

The chain links TRBV19 to TRBJ2-5, with D unclear. Germline assignment: CDR1 LNHDA and CDR2 SQIVND (reference sequence). The V gene lost 3 bases and the J gene lost 6 bases, with 5 bases spanning the gap. The CDR3 covers 11 residues. CDR3 sequence reads: CASSIGQTQYF. In DNA form, the CDR3 reads TGTGCCAGTAGTATTGGGCAGACCCAGTACTTC.

This clone was counted a single time. The chain links TRBV7-7 to TRBJ2-6; TRBD1 agrees at 9 bases. Germline V lookup: CDR1 SSHAT, CDR2 FNYEAQ (reference sequence). The J segment lost 0 bases and the V segment lost 3 bases, leaving 6 bases of the junction unmatched. The CDR3 consists of 18 residues. The CDR3 bases are TGTGCCAGCAGCTTGAGGACAGGGGTTCCCTCTGGGGCCAACGTCCTGACTTTC. Amino acids: CASSLRTGVPSGANVLTF.

V gene TRBV4-2 combines with J gene TRBJ2-1; D remains ambiguous. Germline V gene sequence: CDR1 LGHNA, CDR2 YNFKEQ. V dropped 1 base and J dropped 5 bases, with 9 bases sitting between them. The CDR3 extends over 14 amino acids. The CDR3 DNA follows: TGTGCCAGCAGCCAAGGGTCCAGCGACAATGAGCAGTTCTTC. Translated, it gives CASSQGSSDNEQFF.

The genes are TRBV12-3 or TRBV12-4 and TRBJ1-2, with 8 nucleotides matching TRBD1. Trimming took 7 bases from V and 4 from J; bases not matched to a gene: 5. The CDR3 is made up of 13 amino acids. The CDR3 is CASITGGSYGYTF. The CDR3 region has the DNA TGTGCCAGCATAACAGGGGGGAGCTATGGCTACACCTTC.

V usage is TRBV28 and J usage is TRBJ2-3; 11 bases fit TRBD1. CDR1 is MDHEN, CDR2 SYDVKM, per germline. The CDR3 has 14 residues. J lost 6 bases, V lost 5 bases, and 4 bases had no gene match. CDR3 loop: CASSGGQGVDTQYF. CDR3 coding DNA: TGTGCCAGCAGTGGGGGACAGGGGGTGGATACGCAGTATTTT.